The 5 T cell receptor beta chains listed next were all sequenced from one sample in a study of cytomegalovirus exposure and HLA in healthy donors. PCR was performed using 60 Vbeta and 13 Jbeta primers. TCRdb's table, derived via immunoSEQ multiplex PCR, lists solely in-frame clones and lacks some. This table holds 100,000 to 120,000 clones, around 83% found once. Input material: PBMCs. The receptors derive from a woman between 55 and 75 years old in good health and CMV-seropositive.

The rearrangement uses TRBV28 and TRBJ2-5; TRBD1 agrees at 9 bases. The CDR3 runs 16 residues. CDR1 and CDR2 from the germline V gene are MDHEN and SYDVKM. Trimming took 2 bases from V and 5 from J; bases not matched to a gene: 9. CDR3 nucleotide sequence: TGTGCCAGCAGTTTAGGTTACAGGGGGCAAGGGGAGACCCAGTACTTC. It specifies CASSLGYRGQGETQYF. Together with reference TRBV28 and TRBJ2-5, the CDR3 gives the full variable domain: DVKVTQSSRYLVKRTGEKVFLECVQDMDHENMFWYRQDPGLGLRLIYFSYDVKMKEKGDIPEGYSVSREKKERFSLILESASTNQTSMYLCASSLGYRGQGETQYFGPGTRLLVL.

CDR3 protein: CAWDRLAGWGETQYF. CDR3 in DNA: TGTGCCTGGGACCGACTAGCAGGCTGGGGGGAGACCCAGTACTTC. The chain has TRBV30 and TRBJ2-5, with 7 bases matching TRBD2. The CDR3 contains 15 residues. Looked up from germline, CDR1 is GTSNPN and CDR2 is SVGIG (reference sequence). V gave up 5 bases and J gave up 5 bases; unmatched junction bases: 14.

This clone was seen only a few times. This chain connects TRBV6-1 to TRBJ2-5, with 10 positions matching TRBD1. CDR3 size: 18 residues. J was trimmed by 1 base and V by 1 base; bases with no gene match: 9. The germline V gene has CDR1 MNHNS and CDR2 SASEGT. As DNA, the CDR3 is TGTGCCAGCAGTGAAGTAGGCTGGACAGGGGGGGGCCAAGAGACCCAGTACTTC. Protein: CASSEVGWTGGGQETQYF.

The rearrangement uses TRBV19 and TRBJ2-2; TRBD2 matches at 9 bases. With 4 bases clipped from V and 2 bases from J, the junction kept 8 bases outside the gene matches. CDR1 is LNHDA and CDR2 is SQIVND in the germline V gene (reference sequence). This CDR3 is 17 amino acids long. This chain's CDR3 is CASSRRLAAGNTGELFF. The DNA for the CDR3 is TGTGCCAGTAGTAGACGACTAGCGGCGGGAAACACCGGGGAGCTGTTTTTT. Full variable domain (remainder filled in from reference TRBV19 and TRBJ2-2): DGGITQSPKYLFRKEGQNVTLSCEQNLNHDAMYWYRQDPGQGLRLIYYSQIVNDFQKGDIAEGYSVSREKKESFPLTVTSAQKNPTAFYLCASSRRLAAGNTGELFFGEGSRLTVL.

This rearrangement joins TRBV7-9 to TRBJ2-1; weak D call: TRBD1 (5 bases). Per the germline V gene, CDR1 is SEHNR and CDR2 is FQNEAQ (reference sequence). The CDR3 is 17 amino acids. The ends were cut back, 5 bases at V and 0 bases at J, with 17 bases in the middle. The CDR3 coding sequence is TGTGCCAGCAGCGCCCGCAGGGTAAAGATCTCCTACAATGAGCAGTTCTTC. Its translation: CASSARRVKISYNEQFF.